This TCR beta chain was found in a study of blood T cells in healthy people across ages (dated by TCRdb to between 2014 and 2016). About the investigation overall: In model experiments, template switching captured roughly one uniquely barcoded TCR beta cDNA molecule for every two T cells. To track age-related changes in TCR beta repertoire diversity, the study relied on deep sequencing normalized with unique cDNA molecular identifiers. Four age groups were formed from the donors: young (average about 17 years), middle-aged (just under 40), aged (62) and long-lived (around 82). To avoid experimental bias, donors of different ages were randomly spread across the sequencing lanes. The study analyzed two additional independent replicas of 1 million unique cDNA reads from the same blood draw for two donors, one aged 18 to 30 and one aged 80 or older.

Systemically healthy Caucasian individuals from Russia, 39 in total and aged roughly 6 to 100 years, were included as donors. Each donor gave 8.5 to 10 milliliters of peripheral blood, collected into EDTA-treated Vacutainer tubes. PBMCs were isolated by Ficoll-Paque density-gradient centrifugation, with at least 6 million obtained per sample. Trizol reagent was used to extract total RNA from PBMCs, with at least 5.5 micrograms per sample. Naive CD45RAhigh/CD27high T cell percentages were measured by flow cytometry on a PBMC aliquot from every donor. Findings and caveats that apply to the study as a whole: Conclusive comparison of naive and antigen-experienced compartments was prevented by the profiling of bulk unsorted PBMCs. Estimates of total diversity based on one million sequenced T cells were regarded as lower bounds and as underestimates. Donor CMV infection status was unknown, potentially confounding age-related changes in expanded clonotypes. Observed TCR beta diversity correlated strongly with the percentage of naive T cells measured by flow cytometry. The long-lived group showed more naive CD4+ T cells, fewer expanded clones and increased TCR diversity than the aged group, suggesting age selection. As age increased, observed TCR beta diversity per million T cells dropped in a roughly linear way, and a significant reduction was already evident by age about 40.

Library creation used 5' RACE. TCRdb lists the instrument as Illumina HiSeq 2500. The second PCR ran for about 6 to 11 cycles and used a J-beta primer mix along with a sample-barcoded 5' primer. A template-switch 5' adaptor carrying 12 random nucleotides introduced a unique molecular identifier onto each TCR beta cDNA molecule. At least 3 million CDR3-containing paired-end reads were obtained from each sample. First-strand cDNA synthesis was performed from all RNA using the Mint cDNA synthesis kit, with priming by a TRBC-specific oligonucleotide. Following uracil-DNA glycosylase treatment, a first 18-cycle PCR with universal primers M1SS and BC2_uni_R was performed on all cDNA. In the paper's pipeline: For normalization, 1 million high-quality reads were randomly selected from each sample, with every read carrying a distinct molecular identifier. Instead of being binned into consensus sequences, reads with shared molecular identifiers were discarded. CDR3 identification, clonotype clustering and error correction used MiTCR with a Q25 quality threshold and the strictest error-elimination algorithm. A nonparametric unseen species model using Euler transformation provided a lower-bound estimate of total TCR beta diversity. TCRdb cleaned the public reads at Q25 with fastp, built clones with MiXCR and kept in-frame beta chains. Each entry merges the rows of one CDR3 protein and shows their most common DNA and genes. TCRdb's processing, not the study's, gives the V and J calls here. In all, the sample holds around 940,000 distinct CDR3 sequences, and about 53% of those were seen once. Clones ranked in the top ten supply over 20% of the sample.

The table lists this clonotype with many counts. Its antigen is still unknown. Base qualities are not at hand, and no much larger clone is one base apart. The germline V gene provides CDR1 SGHTA and CDR2 FQGNSA. Its CDR3 holds 16 amino acids, cysteine through phenylalanine. The DNA shown is the 48-base CDR3, in frame from base 1. Trimming removed 3 bases from V and 1 base from J; the gene matches leave 1 base unexplained. The clonotype originates from a woman aged 60-70 years in good health. The sequence joins TRBV7-2 to TRBJ2-6; 9 bases in the middle match TRBD1. Sequencing was carried out using blood. The CDR3 region reads CASSLGQGSGANVLTF. Read as DNA, the sequence is TGTGCCAGCAGCTTGGGACAGGGTTCTGGGGCCAACGTCCTGACTTTC.